One and the same sample provided the 24 T cell receptor beta chains below, sequenced in a study of CD8 T cells in ankylosing spondylitis. MiXCR, run by TCRdb on the 5' RACE reads, gives a single entry per CDR3 protein. The table records about 36,000 distinct CDR3 sequences, approximately 10% of them present only once. The sequenced material came from synovial fluid, either unsorted or a sorted T cell fraction (not recorded which). These receptors were taken from a male donor with ankylosing spondylitis.

The table lists this clonotype with many counts. This chain joins TRBV5-1 and TRBJ2-7; maybe TRBD1 (5 bases). Germline V gene lookup returns CDR1 SGHRS and CDR2 YFSETQ. The CDR3 sequence is 14 residues long. V gave up 2 bases and J gave up 0 bases, with 9 bases separating them. CDR3 protein: CASSFYRSSYEQYF. In nucleotides, the CDR3 is TGCGCCAGCAGCTTTTACAGGAGCTCCTACGAGCAGTACTTC.

The chain recombines TRBV24-1 with TRBJ2-1; 7 bases agree with TRBD2. CDR3 size: 15 residues. Per the germline V gene, CDR1 is KGHDR and CDR2 is SFDVKD. With V trimmed by 9 bases and J by 9 bases, 16 bases remained unmatched. The CDR3 here is CATSGAGDNYVEQFF. The CDR3 DNA reads TGTGCCACCTCAGGCGCGGGAGATAACTACGTTGAGCAGTTCTTC.

The rearrangement joins TRBV28 to TRBJ1-2, with D possibly TRBD1 on 5 matching bases. The CDR3 loop spans 13 amino acids. CDR1 is MDHEN, CDR2 SYDVKM, per germline. Trimming shortened V by 8 bases and J by 8 bases, and 18 bases separated the two germline ends. This CDR3 is CASHTSGPYGYTF. The CDR3 coding sequence is TGTGCCAGCCACACATCAGGGCCATACGGCTACACCTTC.

This clonotype was picked up many times. J is TRBJ1-1 and V is TRBV7-9; D not resolved. From germline, CDR1 is SEHNR and CDR2 FQNEAQ (reference sequence). V was trimmed by 0 bases and J by 1 base, leaving 6 bases between them. The CDR3 loop spans 14 amino acids. CDR3 DNA: TGTGCCAGCAGCTTAGCCGGAAGGAACACTGAAGCTTTCTTT. Its protein is CASSLAGRNTEAFF.

The sample holds a few counts of this clonotype. The chain uses TRBV18 and TRBJ2-5; D unresolved. This CDR3 has 14 residues. V was shortened by 2 bases and J by 5 bases, with 12 bases between the two germline ends. Germline V lookup: CDR1 KGHSH, CDR2 LQKENI. Written as DNA, the CDR3 is TGTGCCAGCTCACCAAGTCAAGGATTCGAGACCCAGTACTTC. Translating gives CASSPSQGFETQYF.

This clonotype was counted at least ten times. The rearrangement joins TRBV4-2 to TRBJ2-7; the D gene is possibly TRBD2 (6 bases). This CDR3 region has 15 residues. Looked up from germline, CDR1 is LGHNA and CDR2 is YNFKEQ. V was trimmed by 1 base and J by 3 bases, leaving 13 bases between them. CDR3 region: CASSQGDSGLYEQYF. CDR3 in DNA: TGTGCCAGCAGCCAAGGAGATAGCGGTCTCTACGAGCAGTACTTC.

There are a few counts of this clonotype. The rearrangement links TRBV18 to TRBJ2-7; TRBD1 aligns across 7 bases. The CDR3 loop spans 15 amino acids. The J segment lost 3 bases and the V segment lost 0 bases, leaving 5 bases of the junction unmatched. Per the germline V gene, CDR1 is KGHSH and CDR2 is LQKENI. CDR3 region: CASSPPTGTVYEQYF. CDR3 DNA: TGTGCCAGCTCACCACCGACAGGGACGGTCTACGAGCAGTACTTC.

This chain uses TRBV7-6 with TRBJ2-3; possibly TRBD2 for D (5 bases). V lost 2 bases to trimming and J lost 1 base, with 10 bases between them. CDR3 size: 15 residues. Germline CDR1 SGHVS, CDR2 FNYEAQ. Written as DNA, the CDR3 is TGTGCCAGCAGCTTATTCGCGGGTCGCACAGATACGCAGTATTTT. It is translated as CASSLFAGRTDTQYF.

This clonotype was counted only a few times. The chain links TRBV10-3 to TRBJ2-4; no firm D call. Germline V gene sequence: CDR1 ENHRY, CDR2 SYGVKD. V was clipped by 5 bases and J by 0 bases, with 11 bases between them. The CDR3 contains 15 residues. CDR3 protein: CAISNYLVAKNIQYF. The CDR3 nucleotides read TGTGCCATCAGTAACTACCTAGTAGCCAAAAACATTCAGTACTTC.

This clonotype was seen only a few times. The genes are TRBV7-9 and TRBJ1-5; 9 nucleotides align to TRBD1. Germline assignment: CDR1 SEHNR and CDR2 FQNEAQ (reference sequence). The CDR3 is 17 residues long. After removal of 4 bases from V and 4 bases from J, the junction contained 11 bases not matched to a gene. The CDR3 protein is CASSSSSRDRANQPQHF. CDR3 nucleotide sequence: TGTGCCAGCAGCTCCTCGTCCCGGGACAGGGCTAATCAGCCCCAGCATTTT.

This clonotype was observed a handful of times. The chain couples TRBV5-5 to TRBJ2-6; maybe TRBD1 (5 bases). This CDR3 is 15 amino acids long. Trimming took off 4 bases at V and 2 bases at J, with 10 bases between the two ends. Germline assignment: CDR1 SGHKS and CDR2 YYEKEE (reference sequence). The CDR3 loop reads CASSLWGAGANVLTF. The CDR3 nucleotides read TGTGCCAGCAGCCTGTGGGGCGCTGGGGCCAACGTCCTGACTTTC.

This clonotype is labeled medium-sized. V gene TRBV14 combines with J gene TRBJ2-1; D remains unclear. V lost 8 bases, J lost 0 bases, and 14 bases lay in between. The CDR3 runs to 15 residues. Germline V gives CDR1 SGHDN, CDR2 FVKESK. In DNA, the CDR3 is TGTGCCAGCGGGTTACGGGCTAGCTCCTACAATGAGCAGTTCTTC. Encoded protein: CASGLRASSYNEQFF.

This clonotype was seen repeatedly, ten times or more. The rearrangement joins TRBV7-3 to TRBJ2-7, with 8 nucleotides matching TRBD2. Unmatched junction bases numbered 9, after V lost 5 bases and J lost 9 bases. The CDR3 runs to 13 residues. Per germline, CDR1 SGHTA and CDR2 FQGTGA. CDR3 sequence reads: CASSPSAGDAQYF. CDR3 coding DNA: TGTGCCAGCAGCCCATCAGCGGGAGATGCGCAGTACTTC.

This clonotype was observed many times. One end of the junction fails to match germline, which may point to a read error. The rearrangement uses TRBV15 and TRBJ2-1; no definite D call. Germline V gene sequence: CDR1 LNHNV, CDR2 YYDKDF (reference sequence). The CDR3 runs 15 residues. Here the CDR3 DNA reads TGTGCCACCTCCAATCTAGGTGACTCCGACAATGAGCAGTTCTTC. It yields the protein CATSNLGDSDNEQFF.

The rearrangement links TRBV6-2 or TRBV6-3 to TRBJ2-7; TRBD2 matches at 7 bases. Germline V gives CDR1 MNHEY, CDR2 SVGEGT. The CDR3 length is 17 residues. V dropped 5 bases and J dropped 0; count of bases not matched to a gene: 13. The CDR3 here is CASSEEWGSGPSYEQYF. Here the CDR3 DNA reads TGTGCCAGCAGTGAGGAGTGGGGTAGCGGGCCCTCCTACGAGCAGTACTTC.

The V gene is TRBV12-3 or TRBV12-4, the J gene TRBJ2-1, with D possibly matching TRBD2 (7 bases). V lost 10 bases and J lost 0, with 22 bases in between. The CDR3 consists of 17 residues. CDR3 sequence (DNA): TGTGCCACCCTGGGGGGCCGACTAGCTCACTCCTACAATGAGCAGTTCTTC. It specifies CATLGGRLAHSYNEQFF.

There are many counts of this clonotype. Here the CDR3 reads CSVTDTSDSYEQYF. The CDR3 nucleotides are TGCAGCGTTACAGACACCTCAGACTCCTACGAGCAGTACTTC. The rearrangement joins TRBV29-1 to TRBJ2-7; D unclear. The CDR3 totals 14 residues. From germline, CDR1 is SQVTM and CDR2 ANQGSEA. The V end lost 5 bases, the J end lost 0 bases, and 14 bases lay between the germline ends.

This clonotype was detected many times. The J gene is TRBJ2-7, the V gene TRBV6-1; no clear D. This CDR3 region has 14 residues. With 6 bases removed from V and 0 bases from J, the gap between germline ends came to 12 bases. Germline-derived CDR1 and CDR2 are MNHNS and SASEGT. The CDR3 loop is CASSPRSSSYEQYF. The CDR3 bases are TGTGCCAGCAGCCCAAGGTCGAGCTCCTACGAGCAGTACTTC.

The sample holds many counts of this clonotype. The chain links TRBV6-2 or TRBV6-3 to TRBJ1-2, with 7 bases lining up with TRBD1. Looked up from germline, CDR1 is MNHEY and CDR2 is SVGEGT. V lost 6 bases to trimming and J lost 4 bases; unmatched junction nucleotides: 11. CDR3 length: 15 residues. As DNA, the CDR3 is TGTGCCAGCAGCCAAGATTGGACAGGCAGCTATGGCTACACCTTC. Its translation: CASSQDWTGSYGYTF.

At least ten counts were recorded for this clonotype. The chain recombines TRBV4-1 with TRBJ2-1; D not resolved. Per germline, CDR1 MGHRA and CDR2 YSYEKL. The CDR3 is 16 amino acids. V lost 4 bases and J lost 7, with 20 bases in between. The CDR3 loop reads CASSRTLPDPQNEQFF. In nucleotides, the CDR3 is TGCGCCAGCAGCCGGACCCTGCCCGATCCCCAAAATGAGCAGTTCTTC.

This clonotype was seen at least ten times. The chain recombines TRBV19 with TRBJ2-7; D may be TRBD2 (6 bases). Trimming removed 3 bases at V and 3 bases at J, with 12 bases between. In germline, CDR1 is LNHDA, CDR2 SQIVND (reference sequence). This CDR3 contains 14 residues. The CDR3 loop is CASSIFSGDYEQYF. Written as DNA, the CDR3 is TGTGCCAGTAGTATTTTTTCGGGAGACTACGAGCAGTACTTC. Filled out from reference TRBV19 and TRBJ2-7, the complete variable domain reads DGGITQSPKYLFRKEGQNVTLSCEQNLNHDAMYWYRQDPGQGLRLIYYSQIVNDFQKGDIAEGYSVSREKKESFPLTVTSAQKNPTAFYLCASSIFSGDYEQYFGPGTRLTVT.

V gene TRBV11-2 combines with J gene TRBJ1-1; D is ambiguous. V was cut by 1 base and J by 0 bases, with 6 bases left in between. Germline V gives CDR1 SGHAT, CDR2 FQNNGV. The CDR3 extends over 14 amino acids. CDR3 in amino acids: CASSLVGLNTEAFF. The CDR3 nucleotides read TGTGCCAGCAGCTTAGTCGGCCTGAACACTGAAGCTTTCTTT.

The chain links TRBV29-1 to TRBJ2-7; 11 bases agree with TRBD2. The CDR3 covers 14 residues. Germline CDR1 SQVTM, CDR2 ANQGSEA. V lost 3 bases to trimming and J lost 6 bases; unmatched junction nucleotides: 7. The CDR3 sequence: CSVDGLAGGIEQYF. The CDR3 nucleotides read TGCAGCGTTGACGGGCTAGCGGGAGGCATCGAGCAGTACTTC.

J is TRBJ1-5 and V is TRBV25-1; possible D gene TRBD1, 6 bases. Trimming removed 8 bases from V and 4 bases from J, with 12 bases in between. Germline CDR1 MGHDK, CDR2 SYGVNS. The CDR3 has 13 amino acids. The CDR3 sequence: CASSDRANQPQHF. The CDR3 DNA sequence: TGTGCCAGCTCGGACAGAGCAAATCAGCCCCAGCATTTT.